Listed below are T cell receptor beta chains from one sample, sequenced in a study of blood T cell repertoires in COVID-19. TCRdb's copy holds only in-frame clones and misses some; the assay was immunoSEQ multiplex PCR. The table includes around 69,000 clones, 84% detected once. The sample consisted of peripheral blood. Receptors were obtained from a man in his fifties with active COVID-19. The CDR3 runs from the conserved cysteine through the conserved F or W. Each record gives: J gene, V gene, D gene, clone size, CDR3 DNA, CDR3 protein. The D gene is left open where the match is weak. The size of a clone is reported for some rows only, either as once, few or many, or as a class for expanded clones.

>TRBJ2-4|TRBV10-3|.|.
TGTGCCACTGGGTCGGAGGCCAAAAACATTCAGTACTTC
CATGSEAKNIQYF
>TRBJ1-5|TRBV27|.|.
TGTGCCAGCAGGGCACAGGGACGCGGTAGCAATCAGCCCCAGCATTTT
CASRAQGRGSNQPQHF
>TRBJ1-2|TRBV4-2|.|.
TGTGCCAGCAGTCTAACAGGGACTAACTATGGCTACACCTTC
CASSLTGTNYGYTF
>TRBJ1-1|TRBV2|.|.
TGTGCCAGCAGTCCCCTCACTATGAACACTGAAGCTTTCTTT
CASSPLTMNTEAFF
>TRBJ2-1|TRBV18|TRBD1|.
TGTGCCAGCTCACCGGGACAGGGGGCCGTAAATGAGCAGTTCTTC
CASSPGQGAVNEQFF
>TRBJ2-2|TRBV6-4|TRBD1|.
TGTGCCAGCAGTAAAGTACCGGGACAGGGGAACACCGGGGAGCTGTTTTTT
CASSKVPGQGNTGELFF
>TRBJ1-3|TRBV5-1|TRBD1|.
TGCGCCAGCAAACAGGGGACAGGGACTGGAAACACCATATATTTT
CASKQGTGTGNTIYF
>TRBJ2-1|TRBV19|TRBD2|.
TGTGCCAGACCCTTAATAGCGGGAGTTCTCTTTCTTGGTGAGCAGTTCTTC
CARPLIAGVLFLGEQFF
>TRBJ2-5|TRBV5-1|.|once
TGCGCCAGCAGCCCTACAGGGCCCCCTTCCCAAGAGACCCAGTACTTC
CASSPTGPPSQETQYF
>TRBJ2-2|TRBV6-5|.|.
TGTGCCAGCAGTTACTCTCTGGGGGGCGGGGAGCTGTTTTTT
CASSYSLGGGELFF
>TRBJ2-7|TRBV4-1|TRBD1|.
TGCGCCAGCAGCCGCACCGGGACAGCTTACTCCTACGAGCAGTACTTC
CASSRTGTAYSYEQYF
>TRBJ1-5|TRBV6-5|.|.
TGTGCCAGCAGAAGCGGAGGGGGCAATCAGCCCCAGCATTTT
CASRSGGGNQPQHF
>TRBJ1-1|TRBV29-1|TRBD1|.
TGCAGCGTTTTGGAGGGGGCGATTGAAGCTTTCTTT
CSVLEGAIEAFF
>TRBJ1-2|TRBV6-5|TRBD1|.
TGTGCCAGCAGTCCATCTTTTCAGGGGGGCATCGGCTACACCTTC
CASSPSFQGGIGYTF
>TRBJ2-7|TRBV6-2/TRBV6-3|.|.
TGTGCCAGCAGTTACCAGGGGCGGTACGAGCAGTACTTC
CASSYQGRYEQYF
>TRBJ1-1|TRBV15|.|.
TGTGCCACCAGCCTTCGAGGCGGCGGCGTTGAAGCTTTCTTT
CATSLRGGGVEAFF